This T cell receptor beta chain was recorded in a study of T cells in Graves' hyperthyroidism and ophthalmopathy (dated by TCRdb to the late 2010s). Looking at the study overall: Peripheral blood samples were taken at initial diagnosis, before any treatment was given. In addition, the study compared T-cell repertoires in thyroid tissue and in blood from several Graves' hyperthyroidism patients. Following sampling, methimazole starting at 30 mg daily was given to hyperthyroidism patients, and high-dose intravenous methylprednisolone was given to ophthalmopathy patients. Prospective prediction of ophthalmopathy was tested in an independent validation cohort consisting of 18 to 20 hyperthyroidism patients and around 17 patients who later progressed to ophthalmopathy. A discovery cohort of roughly 100 patients, 43 with Graves' ophthalmopathy and approximately 55 with stable Graves' hyperthyroidism, was used to find distinguishing TCR V-J signatures. The paper reports TCR Vbeta CDR3 sequencing of approximately 140 peripheral blood samples: 43 ophthalmopathy, roughly 74 hyperthyroidism and around 17 progressor patients. The approximately 100 discovery patients were randomly divided into training and test sets at a 7:3 ratio. Summary of the overall study and its limitations: In validation, the model predicted progression to ophthalmopathy with approximately 71% sensitivity and roughly 75% specificity, a median of 6.5 months before onset. Ophthalmopathy was separated from stable hyperthyroidism by a 13 V-J signature model, with over 85% sensitivity and 81% to 82% specificity obtained in cross-validation and 80%/75% obtained in testing. No statistical method was used to set the sample size in advance, and investigators knew the group allocation. Most expanded thyroid clonotypes (frequency above 0.001) were also detected in blood, a finding suggesting that blood repertoires may reflect thyroid immune responses.

TCR beta CDR3 regions were amplified from RNA transcripts. A first-round RT-PCR of the TCR CDR3 used the HTBI primer set with the Qiagen OneStep RT-PCR kit. Libraries were constructed in a second round of multiplex PCR, after which size selection and purification were carried out. The libraries were sequenced on an Illumina HiSeq2000 using paired-end 100 bp reads. The source study handled its data this way. Raw data were processed with SOAPnuke, discarding reads with adapters, uncalled bases, mean Phred below 15, or no exact constant-primer or identifier match. High-quality paired reads were merged with COPE v1.2.5, and unique nucleotide sequences were defined as clonotypes. MiTCR v1.1 was used to align the clonotypes against IMGT TRBV, TRBD and TRBJ reference segments. The analysis included only V-J combinations with a frequency above 0.0001, which together covered around 99% of the repertoires. The TCS score was defined as F50 (clonal expansion) divided by E x V (chaos), with BLOSUM62-based TCRdist calculated between CDR3 peptides within each V-J. Welch's t-statistics and random forest reduced fewer than 600 V-J features to some 14, which were used in a naive Bayes classifier (R e1071). TCRdb's own reprocessing of the public reads used fastp at Q25 and MiXCR and kept productive beta chains. Rows matching on CDR3 protein sequence are summarized as one entry with the most common DNA and genes. These V and J calls originate from TCRdb's pipeline instead of the authors' own analysis. In all, the sample holds hundreds of thousands of distinct CDR3 sequences, and about 20% of those were seen once. The ten largest clones capture over 45% of the sample.

Unmatched junction bases come to 6, with V trimmed by 6 bases and J by 2 bases. The CDR3 measures 15 amino acids from cysteine to phenylalanine. Left in the record is the CDR3 DNA by itself, 45 bases read in frame from the first base. CDR1 and CDR2 are read off the germline V gene as MNHNS and SASEGT. Ophthalmopathy patients had moderately to severely active disease, Clinical Activity Score of at least 3, NOSPECS grade of at least 4, and duration under 3 months. Any patient with an uncontrolled infection, another autoimmune disease, pregnancy or lactation was excluded. Diagnoses relied on clinical symptoms, serum thyroxine and TRAb, thyroid ultrasound and orbital computed tomography. PBMCs were separated from roughly 10 ml of fresh peripheral blood using Ficoll-Paque density gradient centrifugation. Total RNA was extracted using Trizol reagent, and RNA quality was assessed on an Agilent 2100 Bioanalyzer.

This clonotype was detected ten times or more. Its antigen is unknown. No qualities accompany the bases; no much larger clone lies one base away. What was sequenced was blood. The sequence is built from TRBV6-1 and TRBJ1-1, with TRBD1 identical over 10 junction bases. This TCR came from a man aged 40-55 years with Graves' ophthalmopathy. DNA sequence: TGTGCCAGCAGCCCCGGGACAGGGGCTAACACTGAAGCTTTCTTT. It translates as CASSPGTGANTEAFF.